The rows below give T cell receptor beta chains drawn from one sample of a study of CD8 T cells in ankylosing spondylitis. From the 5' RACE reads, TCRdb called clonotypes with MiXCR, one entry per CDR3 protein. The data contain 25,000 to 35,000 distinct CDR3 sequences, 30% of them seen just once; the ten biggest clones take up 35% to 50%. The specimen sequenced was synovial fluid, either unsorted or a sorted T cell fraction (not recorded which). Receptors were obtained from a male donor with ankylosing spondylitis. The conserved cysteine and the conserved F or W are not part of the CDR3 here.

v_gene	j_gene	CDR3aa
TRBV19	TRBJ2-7	ASSIGVDAEQY
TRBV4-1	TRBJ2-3	ASSPGPGGPPDTQY
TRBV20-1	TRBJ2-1	SASPLAGGPYEQF
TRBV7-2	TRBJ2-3	ASRDATASTDTQY
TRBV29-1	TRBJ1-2	SGRGANGYT
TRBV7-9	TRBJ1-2	ASSPRQLGYGYT
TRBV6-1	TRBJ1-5	ASSEDPGNQPQH
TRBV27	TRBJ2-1	ASSPPHQGSYNEQF
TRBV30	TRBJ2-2	AWSVGGNTGELF
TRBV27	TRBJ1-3	ASSPPAESSGNTIY
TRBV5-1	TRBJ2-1	ASSLDPGGNEQF
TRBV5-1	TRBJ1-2	ASSSRTAYGYT
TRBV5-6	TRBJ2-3	ATRGQGATDTQY
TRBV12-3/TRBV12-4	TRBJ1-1	ASSRDRGIMNTEAF
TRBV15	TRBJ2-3	ATSREGGADTQY
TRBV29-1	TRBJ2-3	SVSGNTQY
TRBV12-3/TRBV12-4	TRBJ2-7	ASSLAVGTRDRFYEQY
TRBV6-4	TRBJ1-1	ASSDSGSQNTEAF
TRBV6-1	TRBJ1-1	ASSEYLGGPLKSNEAF
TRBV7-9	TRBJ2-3	ASSSQGVSTDTQY
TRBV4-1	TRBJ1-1	ASSPGQQMNTEAF
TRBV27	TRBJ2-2	ASSLFGGITGELF
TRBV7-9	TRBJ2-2	ASRPGTAHLTGELF
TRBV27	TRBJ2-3	ASSLPTSDTQY
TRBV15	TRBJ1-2	ATSGWDREQYGYT
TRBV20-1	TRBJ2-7	SARGDYDRYEQY
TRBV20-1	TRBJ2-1	SALLAGGLFSYNEQF
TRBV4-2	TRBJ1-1	ASSFQLENTEAF
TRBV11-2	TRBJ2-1	ASSFRRDEQF
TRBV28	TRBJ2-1	ASSPGTSGWSPNEQF
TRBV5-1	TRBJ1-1	ASSWTGDGNTEAF
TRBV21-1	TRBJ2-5	ASYEGGGQETQY
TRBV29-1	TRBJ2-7	SVETGTTYEQY
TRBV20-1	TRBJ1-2	SARDGLGDT
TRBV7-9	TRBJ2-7	ASSLAHSYEQY
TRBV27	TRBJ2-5	ASSLGETQY
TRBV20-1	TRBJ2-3	SATGTQY
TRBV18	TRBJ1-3	ASSPRARADTIY
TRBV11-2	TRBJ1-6	ASSRGGSPLH
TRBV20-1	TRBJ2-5	SARDGGQKETQY
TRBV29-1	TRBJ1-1	SGRRQNTEAF
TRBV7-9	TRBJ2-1	ASTGGSSIYNEQF
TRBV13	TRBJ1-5	ASSLGTEPQH
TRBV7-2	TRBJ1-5	ASSSRTGTGGHQPQH
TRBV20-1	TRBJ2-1	SARGLANEQF
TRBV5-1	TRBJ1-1	ASSAGLEAF
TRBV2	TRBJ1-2	ASRYRDVYT
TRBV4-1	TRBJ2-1	ASSQGFTAYNEQF